The text below deals with one TCR beta chain. CDR3 length equals 16 residues. Germline values: CDR1 LNHDA, CDR2 SQIVND (reference sequence). V was pared by 4 bases and J by 6 bases, with 9 bases of the junction left unmatched. The data are from a study of blood T cell repertoires in COVID-19. Participants had their cohort set by participant-reported clinical history. Original analysis: Nucleated cell number was recorded as an estimate derived from reference gene primer amplification. Profiling relied on immunoSEQ multiplex PCR, and the TCRdb table lists in-frame clones only, not all of them. That table is the source of V, J and clone size, and D and trimming were worked out from the DNA. The sample has fewer than 200,000 clones; roughly 86% are singletons.

Sequenced input: PBMCs or T cells enriched from blood (not recorded which). The gene calls are TRBV19 and TRBJ2-2; 9 bases fit TRBD1. The clonotype comes from a woman in her 40s in a cohort exposed to, infected with or recovered from COVID-19 (not recorded which). CDR3 DNA sequence: TGTGCCAGTAGTACGGGGACAGGGCCGGTGGCCGGGGAGCTGTTTTTT. Translation: CASSTGTGPVAGELFF.